Below, one T cell receptor beta chain is given with its context. Antigen specificity is unknown. V lost 7 bases, J lost 8 bases, and 14 bases lay in between. The CDR3 is 13 residues long. These data belong to a study of T cell repertoires in cytomegalovirus infection. Across the whole study: In public TCR beta signatures, there were indications of both CMV infection and matching HLA type. Overall study findings and caveats: What dominated the ex vivo response were HLA-C-restricted CMV-specific TCR beta clonotypes. Using cumulative public TCR beta family frequency, the authors identified those who carried CMV together with the relevant HLA.

TCRdb re-analysed the reads in MiXCR, keeping a single row per CDR3 protein. The table includes a few hundred thousand distinct CDR3 sequences, about 15% detected once. This chain uses TRBV12-3 or TRBV12-4 with TRBJ1-4; weak D call: TRBD1 (5 bases). Material: CD8+ T cells from PBMCs. The sequence was obtained from a human donor in good health (CMV status not recorded). Some clones in this sample may be carry-over from other donors' samples. CDR3 protein: CASIGANREKLFF. The DNA for the CDR3 is TGTGCCAGCATCGGGGCCAACCGGGAAAAACTGTTTTTT.